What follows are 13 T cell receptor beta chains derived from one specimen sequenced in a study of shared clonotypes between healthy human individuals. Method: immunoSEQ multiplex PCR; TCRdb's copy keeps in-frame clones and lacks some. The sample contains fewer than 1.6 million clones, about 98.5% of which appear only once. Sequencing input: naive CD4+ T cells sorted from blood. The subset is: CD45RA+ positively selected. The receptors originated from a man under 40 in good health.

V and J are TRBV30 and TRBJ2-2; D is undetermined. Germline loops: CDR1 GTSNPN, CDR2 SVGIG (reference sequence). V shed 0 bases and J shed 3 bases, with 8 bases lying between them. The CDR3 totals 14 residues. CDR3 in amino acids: CAWSVGLDTGELFF. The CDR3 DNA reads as TGTGCCTGGAGTGTAGGTCTGGACACCGGGGAGCTGTTTTTT.

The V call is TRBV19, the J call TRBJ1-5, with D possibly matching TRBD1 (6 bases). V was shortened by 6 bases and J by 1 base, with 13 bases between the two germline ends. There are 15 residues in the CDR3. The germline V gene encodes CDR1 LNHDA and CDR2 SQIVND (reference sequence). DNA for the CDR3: TGTGCCAGTAGCTTTCGGGACATAAGCAATCAGCCCCAGCATTTT. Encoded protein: CASSFRDISNQPQHF.

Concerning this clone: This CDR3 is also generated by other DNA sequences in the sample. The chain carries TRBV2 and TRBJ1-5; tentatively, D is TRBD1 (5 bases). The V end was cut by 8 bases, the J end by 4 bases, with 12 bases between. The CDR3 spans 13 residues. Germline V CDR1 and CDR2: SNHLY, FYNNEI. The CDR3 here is CASGGTGNQPQHF. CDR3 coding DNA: TGTGCCAGCGGCGGGACGGGGAATCAGCCCCAGCATTTT.

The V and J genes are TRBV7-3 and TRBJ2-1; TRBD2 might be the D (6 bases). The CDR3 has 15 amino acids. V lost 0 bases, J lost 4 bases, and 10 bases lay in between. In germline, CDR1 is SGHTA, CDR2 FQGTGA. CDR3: CASSLTGSAYNEQFF. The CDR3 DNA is TGTGCCAGCAGCTTAACCGGGAGCGCTTACAATGAGCAGTTCTTC.

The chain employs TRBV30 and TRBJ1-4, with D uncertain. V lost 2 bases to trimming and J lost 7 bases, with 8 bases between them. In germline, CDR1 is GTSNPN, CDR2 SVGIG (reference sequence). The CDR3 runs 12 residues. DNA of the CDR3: TGTGCCTGGAGTCAGTGGGGTGAAAAACTGTTTTTT. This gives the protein CAWSQWGEKLFF. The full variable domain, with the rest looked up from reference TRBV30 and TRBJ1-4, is SQTIHQWPATLVQPVGSPLSLECTVEGTSNPNLYWYRQAAGRGLQLLFYSVGIGQISSEVPQNLSASRPQDRQFILSSKKLLLSDSGFYLCAWSQWGEKLFFGSGTQLSVL.

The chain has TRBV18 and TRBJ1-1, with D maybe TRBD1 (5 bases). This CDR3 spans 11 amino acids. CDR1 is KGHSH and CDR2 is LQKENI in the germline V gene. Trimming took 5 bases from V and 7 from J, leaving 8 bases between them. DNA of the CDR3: TGTGCCAGCTCAGACAGATTTGAAGCTTTCTTT. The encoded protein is CASSDRFEAFF.

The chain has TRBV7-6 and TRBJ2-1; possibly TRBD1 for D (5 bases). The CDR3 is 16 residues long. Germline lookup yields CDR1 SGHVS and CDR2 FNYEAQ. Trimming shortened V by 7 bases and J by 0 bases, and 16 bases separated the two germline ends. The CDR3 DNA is TGTGCCAGCACCACGTCTTGGGGCCGCTCCTACAATGAGCAGTTCTTC. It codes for CASTTSWGRSYNEQFF.

CDR3 in amino acids: CASRIPDSSYEQYF. For the CDR3, the DNA is TGTGCCAGCAGAATTCCGGACAGCTCCTACGAGCAGTACTTC. This chain connects TRBV6-1 to TRBJ2-7; D possibly corresponds to TRBD1 (6 bases). CDR3 size: 14 residues. Germline-derived CDR1 and CDR2 are MNHNS and SASEGT. Trimming removed 6 bases from V and 0 bases from J, with 12 bases in between.

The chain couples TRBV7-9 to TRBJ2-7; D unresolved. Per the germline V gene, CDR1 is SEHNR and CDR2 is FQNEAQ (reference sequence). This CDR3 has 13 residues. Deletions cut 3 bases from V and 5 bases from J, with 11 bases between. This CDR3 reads CASSFLGFHEQYF. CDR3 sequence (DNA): TGTGCCAGCAGCTTTTTGGGGTTTCACGAGCAGTACTTC.

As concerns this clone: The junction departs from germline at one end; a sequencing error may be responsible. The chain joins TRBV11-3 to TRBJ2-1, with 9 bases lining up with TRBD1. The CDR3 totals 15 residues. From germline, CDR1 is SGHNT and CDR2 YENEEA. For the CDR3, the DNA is TGTGCCAGCAGCATAGAGGGACAGGGATACAATGAGCAGTTCTTC. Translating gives CASSIEGQGYNEQFF. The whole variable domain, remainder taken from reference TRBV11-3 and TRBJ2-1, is EAGVVQSPRYKIIEKKQPVAFWCNPISGHNTLYWYLQNLGQGPELLIRYENEEAVDDSQLPKDRFSAERLKGVDSTLKIQPAELGDSAVYLCASSIEGQGYNEQFFGPGTRLTVL.

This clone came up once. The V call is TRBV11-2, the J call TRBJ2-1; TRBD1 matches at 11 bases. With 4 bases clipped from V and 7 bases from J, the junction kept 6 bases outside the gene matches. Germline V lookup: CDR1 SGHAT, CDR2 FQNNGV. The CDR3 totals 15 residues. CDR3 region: CASSSTGTGGNEQFF. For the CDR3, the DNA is TGTGCCAGCAGCTCGACCGGGACAGGGGGTAATGAGCAGTTCTTC.

The CDR3 here is CASTLSGTFTGELFF. CDR3 in DNA: TGTGCCAGCACGCTAAGCGGGACGTTCACCGGGGAGCTGTTTTTT. The chain is built from TRBV28 and TRBJ2-2; 7 bases are shared with TRBD2. Looked up from germline, CDR1 is MDHEN and CDR2 is SYDVKM. CDR3 size: 15 residues. Trimming cost V 7 bases and J 4 bases; bases outside gene matches: 9.

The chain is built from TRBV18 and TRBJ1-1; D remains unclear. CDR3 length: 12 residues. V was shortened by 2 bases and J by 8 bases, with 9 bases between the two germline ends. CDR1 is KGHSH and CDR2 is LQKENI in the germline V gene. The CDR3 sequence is CASSPFAAEAFF. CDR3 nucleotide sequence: TGTGCCAGCTCACCATTCGCAGCGGAAGCTTTCTTT.